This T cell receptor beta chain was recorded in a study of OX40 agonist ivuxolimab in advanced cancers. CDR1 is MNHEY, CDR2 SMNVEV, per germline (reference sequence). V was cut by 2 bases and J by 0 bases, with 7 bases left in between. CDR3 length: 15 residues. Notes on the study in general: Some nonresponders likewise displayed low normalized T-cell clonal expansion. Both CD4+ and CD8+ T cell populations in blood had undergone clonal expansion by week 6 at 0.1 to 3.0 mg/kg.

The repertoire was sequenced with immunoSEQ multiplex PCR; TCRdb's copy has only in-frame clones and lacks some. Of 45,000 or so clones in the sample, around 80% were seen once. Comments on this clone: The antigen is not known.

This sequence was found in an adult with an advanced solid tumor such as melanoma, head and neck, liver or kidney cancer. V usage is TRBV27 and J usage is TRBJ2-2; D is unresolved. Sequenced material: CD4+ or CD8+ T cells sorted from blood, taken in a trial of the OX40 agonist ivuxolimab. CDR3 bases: TGTGCCAGCAGTTTAAGCGTCCCGAACACCGGGGAGCTGTTTTTT. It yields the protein CASSLSVPNTGELFF.